This T cell receptor beta chain was captured by sequencing in a study of OX40 agonist ivuxolimab in advanced cancers. Study overall: Partial responses were achieved by three patients, one with hepatocellular carcinoma and two with cutaneous melanoma.

The CDR3 consists of 15 residues. V was pared by 5 bases and J by 4 bases, with 6 bases of the junction left unmatched. Germline assignment: CDR1 MNHEY and CDR2 SVGAGI. Assay: immunoSEQ multiplex PCR; the TCRdb copy retains only in-frame clones and omits some. The profile shows about 47,000 clones, 80% to 85% of them singletons. The rearrangement uses TRBV6-5 and TRBJ2-2; 8 nucleotides match TRBD1. The origin of this receptor is an adult with an advanced solid tumor such as melanoma, head and neck, liver or kidney cancer. Sequenced material: CD4+ or CD8+ T cells sorted from blood, taken in a trial of the OX40 agonist ivuxolimab. The CDR3 sequence is CASSGGQGGTGELFF. In nucleotides, the CDR3 is TGTGCCAGCAGTGGCGGACAGGGCGGCACCGGGGAGCTGTTTTTT.